This T cell receptor beta chain was observed in a study of T cells after posttransplantation cyclophosphamide. A marrow graft followed busulfan-fludarabine conditioning, with cyclophosphamide on days +3 and +4. In its sample, this clone was seen many times. Its antigen is not known. Generated by immunoSEQ multiplex PCR, the TCRdb table keeps only in-frame clones and is missing some. The sample was found to contain 10,000 to 12,000 clones, and every one recurs. Trimming cost V 2 bases and J 1 base, with 9 bases left between them. Germline CDR1 reads SGHRS; CDR2 reads YFSETQ. The CDR3 runs to 14 residues. The study, taken as a whole, reports: After PTCy, TRB diversity resembled that of CNI/methotrexate controls.

This receptor was identified in a female patient aged 40 to 55 who received an allogeneic stem cell transplant from a related donor, was CMV-positive, and had no GVHD. Some of the T cells may derive from the graft donor. The sample consisted of PBMCs, taken after allogeneic stem cell transplant with posttransplant cyclophosphamide. The chain joins TRBV5-1 to TRBJ1-1, with D hard to call. DNA for the CDR3: TGCGCCAGCAGCTTCGACCGACAGAACACTGAAGCTTTCTTT. Amino acids: CASSFDRQNTEAFF.